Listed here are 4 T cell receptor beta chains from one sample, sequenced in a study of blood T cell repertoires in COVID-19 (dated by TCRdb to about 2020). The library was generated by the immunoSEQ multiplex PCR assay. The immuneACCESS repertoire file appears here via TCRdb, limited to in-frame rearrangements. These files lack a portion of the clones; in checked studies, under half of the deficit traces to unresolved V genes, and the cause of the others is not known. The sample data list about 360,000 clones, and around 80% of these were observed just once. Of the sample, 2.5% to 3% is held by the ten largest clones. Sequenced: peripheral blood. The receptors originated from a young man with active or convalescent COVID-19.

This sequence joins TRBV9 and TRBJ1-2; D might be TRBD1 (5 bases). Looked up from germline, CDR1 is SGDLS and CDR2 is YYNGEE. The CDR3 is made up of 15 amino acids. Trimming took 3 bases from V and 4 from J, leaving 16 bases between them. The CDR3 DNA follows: TGTGCCAGCAGCGGGCACAGGATATACTCCTATGGCTACACCTTC. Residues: CASSGHRIYSYGYTF.

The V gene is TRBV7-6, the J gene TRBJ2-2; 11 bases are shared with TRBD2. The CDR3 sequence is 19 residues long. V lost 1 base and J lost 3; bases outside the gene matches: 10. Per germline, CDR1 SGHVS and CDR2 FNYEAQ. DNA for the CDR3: TGTGCCAGCAGCTTAGTCCCTAGCGGGAGGTTCAGGGACACCGGGGAGCTGTTTTTT. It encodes CASSLVPSGRFRDTGELFF.

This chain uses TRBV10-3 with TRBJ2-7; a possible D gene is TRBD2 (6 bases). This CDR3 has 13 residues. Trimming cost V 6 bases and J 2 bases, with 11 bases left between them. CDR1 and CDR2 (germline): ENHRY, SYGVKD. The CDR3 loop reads CAIRLAGTYEQYF. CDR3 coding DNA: TGTGCCATCAGACTAGCCGGTACCTACGAGCAGTACTTC.

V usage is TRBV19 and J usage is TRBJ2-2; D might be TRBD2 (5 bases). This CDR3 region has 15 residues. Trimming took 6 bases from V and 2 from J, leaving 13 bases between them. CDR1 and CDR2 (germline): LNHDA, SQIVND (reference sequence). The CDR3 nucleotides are TGTGCCAGTAGCCCGGGGAGCTTAAACACCGGGGAGCTGTTTTTT. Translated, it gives CASSPGSLNTGELFF.